This TCR beta chain was observed in a study of spatial heterogeneity in lung cancer. This clonotype was recorded a few times. As to time point: sample taken at primary tumor resection. Sequencing of whole RNA from tumor, nontumor lung or frozen PBMC involved no sorting. Samples came from approximately 65 TRACERx patients with untreated early-stage lung cancer. TCRdb ran MiXCR on the 5' RACE reads and lists one entry per CDR3 protein. Of about 92,000 distinct CDR3 sequences listed, approximately 12% are singletons. CDR3 length equals 16 residues. The germline CDR1 and CDR2 sequences are DFQATT and SNEGSKA (reference sequence). J gave up 3 bases and V 0 bases, and 6 bases lay outside the gene matches.

Material: PBMCs, obtained at surgery. This rearrangement joins TRBV20-1 to TRBJ2-3, with TRBD2 identical over 10 bases. This receptor was identified in a male donor with early-stage non-small cell lung cancer. The DNA for the CDR3 is TGCAGTGCTAGAGATCTGGGGACTAGCGCTACAGATACGCAGTATTTT. This translates into CSARDLGTSATDTQYF.